The sequence of this T cell receptor beta chain was determined in a study of T cells in Graves' hyperthyroidism and ophthalmopathy (dated by TCRdb to the late 2010s). About the investigation overall: To identify TCR V-J signatures that set the groups apart, the researchers used a discovery cohort of approximately 98 patients, made up of 40 to 45 with Graves' ophthalmopathy and 57 with stable Graves' hyperthyroidism. Thyroid tissue and blood T-cell repertoires from several Graves' hyperthyroidism patients were also compared in the study. Once sampling was done, hyperthyroidism patients were given methimazole at a starting dose of 30 mg daily, whereas ophthalmopathy patients were given high-dose intravenous methylprednisolone. TCR Vbeta CDR3 sequencing of 120 to 150 peripheral blood samples (roughly 43 ophthalmopathy, approximately 80 hyperthyroidism and some 17 progressor patients) is reported in the paper. The roughly 100 discovery patients were divided at random into training and test sets in a 7:3 ratio. Whether ophthalmopathy could be predicted prospectively was tested in an independent validation cohort made up of about 18 hyperthyroidism patients plus 17 patients who later progressed to ophthalmopathy. The research as a whole found: Most expanded thyroid clonotypes (frequency above 0.001) were also detected in blood, a finding suggesting that blood repertoires may reflect thyroid immune responses. In validation, the model predicted progression to ophthalmopathy a median of roughly 6.2 months before onset, with approximately 70% sensitivity and more than 72% specificity. Sample size was not statistically predetermined, and investigators were not blinded to group allocation. Ophthalmopathy was separated from stable hyperthyroidism by a 13 V-J signature model, with 85% to 90% sensitivity and about 81% specificity obtained in cross-validation and 80%/75% obtained in testing.

The TCR beta CDR3 regions were amplified from RNA transcripts. The TCR CDR3 was subjected to a first round of RT-PCR using the HTBI primer set and the Qiagen OneStep RT-PCR kit. A second multiplex PCR round built the libraries, followed by size selection and purification. Paired-end sequencing of the libraries was performed with 100 bp reads on an Illumina HiSeq2000. Per the authors' processing: SOAPnuke was used to process the raw data, removing reads that contained adapters or uncalled bases, had a mean Phred below 15, or lacked an exact match to the constant primer or identifier. COPE v1.2.5 was used to merge high-quality paired reads, and clonotypes were defined as unique nucleotide sequences. MiTCR v1.1 was used to align the clonotypes against IMGT TRBV, TRBD and TRBJ reference segments. Analysis was restricted to V-J combinations with a frequency above 0.0001, which covered about 99% of repertoires. A TCS score was defined as the ratio of F50 (clonal expansion) to E x V (chaos), with BLOSUM62-based TCRdist applied between CDR3 peptides within each V-J. Welch's t-statistics and random forest reduced some 510 V-J features to around 14, which were used in a naive Bayes classifier (R e1071). The similarity between thyroid and blood repertoires was quantified using the Morisita-Horn index. TCRdb itself trimmed the public reads at Q25 with fastp, ran MiXCR and retained productive beta chains. Entries are consolidated by CDR3 protein sequence, retaining the most common genes and DNA. These V and J calls originate from TCRdb's pipeline instead of the authors' own analysis. The sample records about 700,000 distinct CDR3 sequences, 45% of which are singletons. Under 8.5% of the sample is in the top ten clones.

Only a few counts were recorded for this clonotype. Its antigen remains undetermined. No much larger clone exists at a distance of one base, and base qualities are not known. V and J are trimmed by 0 bases and 0 bases, and the gene matches miss 1 base of the junction. The CDR3, cysteine through phenylalanine, is 16 amino acids long. CDR3 DNA only is kept here, 48 bases in frame from base 1. CDR1 and CDR2 are read off the germline V gene as SGHRS and YFSETQ. Patients with uncontrolled infections, other autoimmune diseases, pregnancy or lactation were excluded. Clinical symptoms, serum thyroxine and TRAb, thyroid ultrasound, and orbital computed tomography formed the basis for the diagnoses. Trizol reagent was used to extract total RNA, and RNA quality was then checked on an Agilent 2100 Bioanalyzer.

The chain links TRBV5-1 with TRBJ2-7; 12 middle bases align to TRBD2. Sequencing used peripheral blood or thyroid tissue (not recorded which). This receptor was identified in an adult man with Graves' disease, either hyperthyroidism or ophthalmopathy (not recorded which). The CDR3 reads CASSLGTSGASYEQYF. Here is the DNA: TGCGCCAGCAGCTTGGGGACTAGCGGGGCCTCCTACGAGCAGTACTTC. With all but the CDR3 taken from the reference TRBV5-1 and TRBJ2-7 genes, the full variable domain is: KAGVTQTPRYLIKTRGQQVTLSCSPISGHRSVSWYQQTPGQGLQFLFEYFSETQRNKGNFPGRFSGRQFSNSRSEMNVSTLELGDSALYLCASSLGTSGASYEQYFGPGTRLTVT.